The 30 T cell receptor beta chains below come from one sample, sequenced in a study of blood T cell repertoires in COVID-19. Here immunoSEQ multiplex PCR was the method, and the copy in TCRdb shows in-frame clones only, minus some. Here the sample spans 300,000 or so clones, approximately 89% being singletons. Sequenced: PBMCs or T cells enriched from blood (not recorded which). These receptors were collected from a woman aged 45-65 years who had been exposed to COVID-19.

The J gene is TRBJ2-3, the V gene TRBV3-1 (or the pseudogene TRBV3-2); TRBD2 agrees at 10 bases. Germline V CDR1 and CDR2: LGHDT, YNNKEL (reference sequence). This CDR3 is 16 amino acids long. V was clipped by 4 bases and J by 5 bases; unmatched bases: 9. The CDR3 sequence: CASSPQRGGQVDTQYF. CDR3 DNA sequence: TGTGCCAGCAGCCCTCAGCGGGGGGGCCAAGTAGATACGCAGTATTTT.

This clone was found a few times. V gene TRBV6-7 combines with J gene TRBJ1-5; D might be TRBD1 (5 bases). TRBV6-7 is recorded as an ORF, its role being uncertain. CDR3 length: 20 residues. V was cut by 5 bases and J by 0 bases, with 26 bases left in between. CDR3 sequence: CASSIHKDILGAYSNQPQHF. CDR3 coding DNA: TGTGCCAGCAGTATACACAAGGACATCCTAGGGGCCTATAGCAATCAGCCCCAGCATTTT.

The chain has TRBV2 and TRBJ1-2; maybe TRBD1 (6 bases). Germline-derived CDR1 and CDR2 are SNHLY and FYNNEI. V was trimmed by 2 bases and J by 5 bases, leaving 18 bases between them. The CDR3 has 16 amino acids. The CDR3, as DNA: TGTGCCAGCAGTGAACAAGCAGGGGCCGGAGTTTATGGCTACACCTTC. Translating gives CASSEQAGAGVYGYTF.

V usage is TRBV7-8 and J usage is TRBJ2-1; perhaps TRBD2 as D (6 bases). V was pared by 5 bases and J by 7 bases, with 21 bases between. Per germline, CDR1 SGHVS and CDR2 FQNEAQ. The CDR3 is 16 amino acids. The CDR3 loop reads CASSALLEGSGNEQFF. CDR3 nucleotide sequence: TGTGCCAGCAGCGCACTCCTAGAAGGGAGCGGGAATGAGCAGTTCTTC.

V and J are TRBV6-5 and TRBJ1-6; D gene uncertain. Deletions cut 6 bases from V and 9 bases from J, with 12 bases between. CDR1 is MNHEY and CDR2 is SVGAGI in the germline V gene. CDR3 length: 13 amino acids. CDR3 bases: TGTGCCAGCAGGCCCGGGGATCGTTCACCCCTCCACTTT. This encodes CASRPGDRSPLHF.

This rearrangement joins TRBV5-8 to TRBJ1-5; D is ambiguous. V lost 0 bases, J lost 0 bases, and 7 bases lay in between. The CDR3 has 15 amino acids. CDR1 and CDR2 (germline): SGHTS, YDEGEE. The CDR3 nucleotides are TGTGCCAGCAGCTTGGCCGGGGATAGCAATCAGCCCCAGCATTTT. Translation gives CASSLAGDSNQPQHF.

Turning to this clone: This sample also contains other DNA sequences that code for the same CDR3. This chain uses TRBV24-1 with TRBJ2-7, with TRBD1 as a possible D gene (5 bases). The CDR3 runs to 13 residues. Germline V gene lookup returns CDR1 KGHDR and CDR2 SFDVKD. V was pared by 2 bases and J by 4 bases, with 8 bases between. The chain's CDR3 is CATSDSQGYEQYF. CDR3 coding DNA: TGTGCCACCAGTGATTCCCAGGGTTACGAGCAGTACTTC.

The chain employs TRBV5-8 and TRBJ1-2; 10 positions match TRBD1. Per germline, CDR1 SGHTS and CDR2 YDEGEE. This CDR3 region has 15 residues. V lost 3 bases and J lost 3; bases outside the gene matches: 5. CDR3 region: CASSSKDRGYYGYTF. The CDR3 DNA is TGTGCCAGCAGCTCCAAGGACAGGGGGTACTATGGCTACACCTTC.

The chain uses TRBV4-2 and TRBJ2-7; TRBD2 is a possible D gene (6 bases). Trimming shortened V by 0 bases and J by 6 bases, and 18 bases separated the two germline ends. CDR3 length: 16 residues. In germline, CDR1 is LGHNA, CDR2 YNFKEQ. The CDR3 is CASSQEGTDLRGEQYF. As DNA, the CDR3 is TGTGCCAGCAGCCAAGAGGGGACGGACTTGCGGGGCGAGCAGTACTTC.

The chain uses TRBV19 and TRBJ2-7; possibly TRBD1 for D (6 bases). Deletions cut 4 bases from V and 7 bases from J, with 20 bases between. This CDR3 is 15 amino acids long. CDR1 and CDR2 (germline): LNHDA, SQIVND (reference sequence). CDR3 region: CASSSRGGVVGEQYF. The CDR3 coding sequence is TGTGCCAGTAGTAGCCGAGGGGGAGTTGTTGGGGAGCAGTACTTC.

This clone has just one count. The chain combines TRBV27 with TRBJ2-3; the match to TRBD2 covers 11 bases. The CDR3 runs 14 residues. J was trimmed by 15 bases and V by 5 bases; bases with no gene match: 13. Germline V gene sequence: CDR1 MNHEY, CDR2 SMNVEV (reference sequence). CDR3 nucleotide sequence: TGTGCCAGCAGTACAGGGGCGCTAGCGGGGGGAGTTTATTTT. It translates to CASSTGALAGGVYF.

The chain combines TRBV6-5 with TRBJ2-1, with D possibly TRBD1 on 6 matching bases. Between the trimmed V and J ends, which lost 5 bases and 5 bases, there was a span of 13 bases. CDR3 length equals 14 residues. Looked up from germline, CDR1 is MNHEY and CDR2 is SVGAGI. The CDR3 is CASSTNRVHNEQFF. CDR3 nucleotide sequence: TGTGCCAGCAGTACTAACAGGGTCCACAATGAGCAGTTCTTC.

This clone was recorded once. One end of the junction does not line up with germline, which may come from a read error. The genes are TRBV7-2 and TRBJ1-2; tentative D call: TRBD1 (5 bases). Germline assignment: CDR1 SGHTA and CDR2 FQGNSA. The CDR3 runs 11 residues. CDR3 sequence: CASSLGRAGFF. The CDR3 bases are TGTGCCAGCAGCTTAGGCAGGGCAGGATTCTTC.

This sequence joins TRBV6-5 and TRBJ1-2, with 11 nucleotides matching TRBD1. The CDR3 spans 14 residues. From germline, CDR1 is MNHEY and CDR2 SVGAGI. Trimming at V came to 9 bases and at J to 2 bases, leaving 5 bases not matched to a gene. CDR3 nucleotides: TGTGCCAGTGGGGGGGACAGGGGGAACTATGGCTACACCTTC. This gives the protein CASGGDRGNYGYTF.

The chain employs TRBV5-1 and TRBJ1-3, with 8 bases that match TRBD1. This CDR3 spans 20 amino acids. Germline V lookup: CDR1 SGHRS, CDR2 YFSETQ. Trimming cost V 1 base and J 0 bases; bases outside gene matches: 15. CDR3 DNA: TGCGCCAGCAGCTTGAATAACCGGGACAGGCAACCGCCCTCTGGAAACACCATATATTTT. Its translation is CASSLNNRDRQPPSGNTIYF.

V usage is TRBV6-5 and J usage is TRBJ2-7; possibly TRBD1 for D (6 bases). CDR1 is MNHEY and CDR2 is SVGAGI in the germline V gene. V was shortened by 5 bases and J by 3 bases, with 17 bases between the two germline ends. There are 15 residues in the CDR3. In nucleotides, the CDR3 is TGTGCCAGCAGTACGGACAGTCTTGGAAGCTACGAGCAGTACTTC. This codes for CASSTDSLGSYEQYF.

The CDR3 DNA sequence: TGTGCCAGCTCCCCGGGACAGTACTATGGCTACACCTTC. Encoded protein: CASSPGQYYGYTF. V usage is TRBV18 and J usage is TRBJ1-2; 7 bases are shared with TRBD1. The germline V gene encodes CDR1 KGHSH and CDR2 LQKENI. The CDR3 runs to 13 residues. The junction had 4 bases not matched to a gene; V was cut back by 6 bases and J by 3 bases.

This chain links TRBV2 with TRBJ2-1; a possible D gene is TRBD2 (5 bases). The CDR3 runs to 15 residues. Germline loops: CDR1 SNHLY, CDR2 FYNNEI. Trimming removed 2 bases from V and 1 base from J, with 9 bases in between. CDR3: CASSETRDSYNEQFF. Here the CDR3 DNA reads TGTGCCAGCAGTGAAACGAGGGATTCCTACAATGAGCAGTTCTTC.

V usage is TRBV6-5 and J usage is TRBJ2-5; the D is unclear. CDR1 is MNHEY, CDR2 SVGAGI, per germline. V lost 0 bases to trimming and J lost 5 bases, with 13 bases between them. The CDR3 spans 15 residues. This CDR3 reads CASSYSIRSYETQYF. DNA of the CDR3: TGTGCCAGCAGTTACTCGATTCGGAGCTACGAGACCCAGTACTTC.

Only a few counts were recorded for this clone. Other nucleotide sequences from this sample produce the same CDR3. The V and J genes are TRBV11-2 and TRBJ2-5; TRBD1 is a possible D gene (6 bases). The germline V gene has CDR1 SGHAT and CDR2 FQNNGV. CDR3 size: 14 residues. Trimming shortened V by 2 bases and J by 2 bases, and 9 bases separated the two germline ends. The CDR3 region is CASSLPGAQETQYF. The CDR3, as DNA: TGTGCCAGCAGCTTACCAGGGGCTCAAGAGACCCAGTACTTC.

The chain has TRBV2 and TRBJ2-3; 8 bases are shared with TRBD2. The CDR3 extends over 15 amino acids. Germline trimming cut 6 bases from V and 2 bases from J; bases unmatched to any gene: 7. Germline V gene sequence: CDR1 SNHLY, CDR2 FYNNEI. The CDR3 protein is CASSRLAFSTDTQYF. The CDR3 nucleotides read TGTGCCAGCAGCCGACTAGCGTTTTCCACAGATACGCAGTATTTT.

This clone was counted once. This chain links TRBV3-1 (or the pseudogene TRBV3-2) with TRBJ2-5, with D perhaps TRBD1 (6 bases). V shed 5 bases and J shed 3 bases, with 16 bases lying between them. Germline CDR1 and CDR2: LGHDT and YNNKEL (reference sequence). The length of the CDR3 is 15 residues. This CDR3 reads CASSRIGAGEETQYF. As DNA, the CDR3 is TGTGCCAGCAGCAGAATTGGCGCAGGGGAAGAGACCCAGTACTTC.

The chain combines TRBV18 with TRBJ1-1, with 7 bases aligning to TRBD1. J gave up 5 bases and V 3 bases, and 6 bases lay outside the gene matches. CDR3 size: 14 residues. Germline CDR1 is KGHSH and CDR2 is LQKENI. In DNA form, the CDR3 reads TGTGCCAGCTCACCGACAGGGAGAAGAACTGAAGCTTTCTTT. Protein product: CASSPTGRRTEAFF.

The chain's CDR3 is CAISERFQETQYF. CDR3 nucleotide sequence: TGTGCCATCAGTGAACGGTTCCAAGAGACCCAGTACTTC. The J gene is TRBJ2-5, the V gene TRBV10-3; no clear D. CDR3 length: 13 residues. CDR1 and CDR2 (germline): ENHRY, SYGVKD. Trimming took 3 bases from V and 1 from J, leaving 6 bases between them.

The chain uses TRBV30 and TRBJ1-1; D is undetermined. Trimming pared 5 bases from V and 0 bases from J, leaving 4 bases between. In germline, CDR1 is GTSNPN, CDR2 SVGIG (reference sequence). The CDR3 extends over 11 amino acids. CDR3 sequence: CAWDMNTEAFF. The CDR3 DNA sequence: TGTGCCTGGGACATGAACACTGAAGCTTTCTTT.

The V call is TRBV4-1, the J call TRBJ2-2, with D possibly matching TRBD2 (6 bases). The V gene lost 3 bases and the J gene lost 6 bases, with 17 bases spanning the gap. This CDR3 comprises 16 residues. Germline V gene data show CDR1 as MGHRA and CDR2 as YSYEKL. In DNA form, the CDR3 reads TGCGCCAGCAGCCAGCAACCCCAGGGAGGATCCGGGGAGCTGTTTTTT. Protein product: CASSQQPQGGSGELFF.

The chain combines TRBV5-1 with TRBJ2-7, with 9 bases that match TRBD2. CDR3 length: 14 amino acids. With 4 bases clipped from V and 3 bases from J, the junction kept 5 bases outside the gene matches. Germline lookup yields CDR1 SGHRS and CDR2 YFSETQ. The CDR3 sequence is CASSPSGERYEQYF. CDR3 nucleotide sequence: TGCGCCAGCAGCCCTAGCGGGGAGCGCTACGAGCAGTACTTC. The full variable domain, completed using reference TRBV5-1 and TRBJ2-7, is KAGVTQTPRYLIKTRGQQVTLSCSPISGHRSVSWYQQTPGQGLQFLFEYFSETQRNKGNFPGRFSGRQFSNSRSEMNVSTLELGDSALYLCASSPSGERYEQYFGPGTRLTVT.

The V call is TRBV11-2, the J call TRBJ1-1; D is unresolved. CDR1 and CDR2 (germline): SGHAT, FQNNGV. V was shortened by 7 bases and J by 2 bases, with 14 bases between the two germline ends. The CDR3 has 14 residues. The CDR3 spells CASTLLSGNTEAFF. DNA for the CDR3: TGTGCCAGCACCCTGTTGTCGGGTAACACTGAAGCTTTCTTT.

V and J are TRBV6-4 and TRBJ2-1; D might be TRBD2 (5 bases). Germline lookup yields CDR1 MRHNA and CDR2 SNTAGT. Deletions cut 6 bases from V and 3 bases from J, with 15 bases between. CDR3 length equals 15 residues. The CDR3 is CASSRESGGYNEQFF. DNA of the CDR3: TGTGCCAGCAGCCGGGAATCGGGCGGCTACAATGAGCAGTTCTTC.

The chain combines TRBV4-2 with TRBJ2-5, with TRBD2 as a possible D gene (6 bases). The closer fit of TRBJ2-7 to the DNA end suggests the J call may be wrong. Germline V gene data show CDR1 as LGHNA and CDR2 as YNFKEQ. The CDR3 length is 15 residues. The CDR3 reads CASSQEAAGTYEQYF. DNA of the CDR3: TGTGCCAGCAGCCAAGAGGCCGCGGGGACCTACGAGCAGTACTTC.